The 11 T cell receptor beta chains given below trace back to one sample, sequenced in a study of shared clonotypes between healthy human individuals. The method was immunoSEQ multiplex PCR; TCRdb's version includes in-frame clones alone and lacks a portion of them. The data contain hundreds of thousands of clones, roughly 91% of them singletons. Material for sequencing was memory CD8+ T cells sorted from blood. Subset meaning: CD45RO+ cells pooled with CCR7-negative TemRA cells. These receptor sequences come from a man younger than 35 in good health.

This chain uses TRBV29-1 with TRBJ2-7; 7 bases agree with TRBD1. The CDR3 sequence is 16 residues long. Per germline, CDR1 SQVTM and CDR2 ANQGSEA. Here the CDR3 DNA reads TGCAGTGCCGCCGGGACAGTGGACGGTTATCCCTACGAGCAGTACTTC. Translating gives CSAAGTVDGYPYEQYF.

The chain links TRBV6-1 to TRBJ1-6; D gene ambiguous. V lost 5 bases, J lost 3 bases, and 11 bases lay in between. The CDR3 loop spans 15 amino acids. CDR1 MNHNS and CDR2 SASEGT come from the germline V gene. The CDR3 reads CASSTRPIYNSPLHF. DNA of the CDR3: TGTGCCAGCAGTACCAGGCCCATCTATAATTCACCCCTCCACTTT.

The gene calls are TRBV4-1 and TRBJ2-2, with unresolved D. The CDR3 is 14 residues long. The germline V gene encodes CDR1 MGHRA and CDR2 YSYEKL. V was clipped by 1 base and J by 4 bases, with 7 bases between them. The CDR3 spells CASSQAQSTGELFF. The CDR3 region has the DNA TGCGCCAGCAGCCAAGCCCAGTCCACCGGGGAGCTGTTTTTT.

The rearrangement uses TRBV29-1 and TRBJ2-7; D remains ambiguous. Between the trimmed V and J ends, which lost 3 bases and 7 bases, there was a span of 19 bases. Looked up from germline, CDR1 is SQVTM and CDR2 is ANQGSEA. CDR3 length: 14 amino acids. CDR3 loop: CSVEFASRPWEQYF. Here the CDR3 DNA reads TGCAGCGTTGAGTTTGCCTCCCGACCGTGGGAGCAGTACTTC.

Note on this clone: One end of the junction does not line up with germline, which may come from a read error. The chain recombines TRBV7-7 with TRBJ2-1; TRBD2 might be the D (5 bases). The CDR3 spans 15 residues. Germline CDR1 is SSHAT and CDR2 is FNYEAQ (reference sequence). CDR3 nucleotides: TGTGCTAGCAGCTTAAAACTAGGATCCAGCAATGAGCAGTTCTTC. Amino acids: CASSLKLGSSNEQFF.

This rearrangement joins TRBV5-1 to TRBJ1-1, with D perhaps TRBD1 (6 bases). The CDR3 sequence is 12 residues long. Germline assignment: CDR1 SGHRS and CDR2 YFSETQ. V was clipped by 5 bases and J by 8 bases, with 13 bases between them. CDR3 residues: CASRYQGPEAFF. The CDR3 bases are TGCGCCAGCAGATATCAGGGGCCAGAAGCTTTCTTT.

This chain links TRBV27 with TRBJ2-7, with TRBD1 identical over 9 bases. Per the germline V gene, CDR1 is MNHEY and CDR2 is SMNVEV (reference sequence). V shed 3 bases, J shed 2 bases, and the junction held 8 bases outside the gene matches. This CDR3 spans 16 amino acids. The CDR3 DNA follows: TGTGCCAGCAGTTTGGGCGGACAGGGGTTCGCCTACGAGCAGTACTTC. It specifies CASSLGGQGFAYEQYF.

CDR3 amino acids: CASSQDSPGLMNTEAFF. DNA of the CDR3: TGTGCCAGCAGCCAAGATTCGCCCGGACTTATGAACACTGAAGCTTTCTTT. The chain employs TRBV14 and TRBJ1-1; no clear D gene. Trimming took 0 bases from V and 0 from J, leaving 14 bases between them. Germline lookup yields CDR1 SGHDN and CDR2 FVKESK. The CDR3 runs to 17 residues.

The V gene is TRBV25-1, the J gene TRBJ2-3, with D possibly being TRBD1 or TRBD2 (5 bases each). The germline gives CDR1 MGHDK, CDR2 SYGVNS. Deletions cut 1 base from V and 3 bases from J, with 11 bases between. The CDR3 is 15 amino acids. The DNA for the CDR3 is TGTGCCAGCAGTGAATCGGGACCCGGGACAGATACGCAGTATTTT. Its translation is CASSESGPGTDTQYF.

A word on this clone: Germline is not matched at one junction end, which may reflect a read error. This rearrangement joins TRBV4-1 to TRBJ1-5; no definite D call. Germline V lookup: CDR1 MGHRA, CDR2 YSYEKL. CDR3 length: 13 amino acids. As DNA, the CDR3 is TGCGTCAGCAGCACACCGGGAGGGCAGCCCCAGCATTTT. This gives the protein CVSSTPGGQPQHF.

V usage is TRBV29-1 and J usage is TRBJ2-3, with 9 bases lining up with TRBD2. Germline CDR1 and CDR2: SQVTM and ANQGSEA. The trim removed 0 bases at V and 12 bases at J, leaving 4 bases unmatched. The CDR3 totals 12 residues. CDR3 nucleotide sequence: TGCAGCGTTGAAGATTGGACTAGCGAACAGTATTTT. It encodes CSVEDWTSEQYF.